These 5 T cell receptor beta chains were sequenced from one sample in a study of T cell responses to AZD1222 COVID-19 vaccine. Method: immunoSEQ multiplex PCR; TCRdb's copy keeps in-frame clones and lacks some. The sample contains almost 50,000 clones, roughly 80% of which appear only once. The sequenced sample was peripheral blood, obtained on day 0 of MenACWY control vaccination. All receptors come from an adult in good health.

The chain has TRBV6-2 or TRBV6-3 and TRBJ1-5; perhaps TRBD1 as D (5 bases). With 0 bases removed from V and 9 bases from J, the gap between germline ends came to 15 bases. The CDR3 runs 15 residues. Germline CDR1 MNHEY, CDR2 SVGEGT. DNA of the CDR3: TGTGCCAGCAGTTACTCGCCTCAGGGCCCTGGGCCCCAGCATTTT. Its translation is CASSYSPQGPGPQHF.

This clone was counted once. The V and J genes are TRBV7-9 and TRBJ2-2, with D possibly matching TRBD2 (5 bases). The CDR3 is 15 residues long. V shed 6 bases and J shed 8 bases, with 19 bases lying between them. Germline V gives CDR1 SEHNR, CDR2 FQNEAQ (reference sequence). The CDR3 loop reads CASRPDGVPFGELFF. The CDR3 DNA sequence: TGTGCCAGCAGACCCGACGGGGTCCCCTTTGGGGAGCTGTTTTTT.

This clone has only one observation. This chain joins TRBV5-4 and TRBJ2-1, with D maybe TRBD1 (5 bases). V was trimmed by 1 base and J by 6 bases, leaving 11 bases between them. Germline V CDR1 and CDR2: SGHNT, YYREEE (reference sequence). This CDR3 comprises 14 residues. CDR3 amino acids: CASSLLSQGNEQFF. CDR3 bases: TGTGCCAGCAGCTTGCTTTCTCAGGGCAATGAGCAGTTCTTC.

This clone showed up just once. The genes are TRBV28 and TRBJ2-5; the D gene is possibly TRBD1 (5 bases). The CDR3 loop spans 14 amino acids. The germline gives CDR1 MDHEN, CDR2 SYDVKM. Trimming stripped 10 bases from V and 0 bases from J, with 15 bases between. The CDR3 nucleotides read TGTGCCATTATTGGTCAGGGAAACCAAGAGACCCAGTACTTC. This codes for CAIIGQGNQETQYF.

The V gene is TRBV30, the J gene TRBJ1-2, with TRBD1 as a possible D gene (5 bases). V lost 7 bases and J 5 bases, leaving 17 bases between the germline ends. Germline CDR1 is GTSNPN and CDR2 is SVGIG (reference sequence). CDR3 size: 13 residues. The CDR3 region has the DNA TGTGCCTCGGCGGGGGGGGAGATTTATGGCTACACCTTC. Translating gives CASAGGEIYGYTF.